A selection of T cell receptor beta chains follows, all from one sample in a study of response to subunit inactivated influenza vaccine. TCRdb ran MiXCR on the RT-PCR reads and lists one entry per CDR3 protein. In the table there are about 650,000 distinct CDR3 sequences, about 15% of which are singletons. This material consisted of PBMCs from blood, taken roughly 15 days before vaccination. Receptor source: a man aged 45-60 years who received an inactivated influenza vaccine. CDR3s include the opening cysteine and the closing phenylalanine or tryptophan. Each record gives: clone size, V gene, D gene, J gene, CDR3 protein, CDR3 DNA. The D gene is left open where the match is weak. The size entry is marked missing in some rows and otherwise reads once, few, many or a size class.

-	TRBV10-3	TRBD2	TRBJ2-1	CAISGAGDNEQFF	TGTGCCATCAGCGGAGCGGGAGACAATGAGCAGTTCTTC
few	TRBV19	TRBD2	TRBJ2-1	CASSILSGGRNEQFF	TGTGCCAGTAGTATTCTGAGCGGGGGCCGCAATGAGCAGTTCTTC
few	TRBV20-1	TRBD2	TRBJ2-1	CSATQGLADYNEQFF	TGCAGTGCTACCCAGGGACTAGCGGATTACAATGAGCAGTTCTTC
-	TRBV6-5	-	TRBJ1-3	CASSFSHREYTIYF	TGTGCCAGCAGTTTCTCGCACAGGGAGTACACCATATATTTT
-	TRBV29-1	-	TRBJ2-3	CSVDTGTDTQYF	TGCAGCGTTGACACAGGCACAGATACGCAGTATTTT
-	TRBV7-2	-	TRBJ1-3	CASTSQPSGNTIYF	TGTGCCAGCACTTCCCAACCCTCTGGAAACACCATATATTTT
few	TRBV7-9	-	TRBJ2-7	CASSLDANEQYF	TGTGCCAGCAGCTTAGACGCCAACGAGCAGTACTTC
few	TRBV2	TRBD2	TRBJ2-5	CASNRRASGYQETQYF	TGTGCCAGCAATAGGCGGGCTAGCGGTTACCAAGAGACCCAGTACTTC
few	TRBV5-1	TRBD1	TRBJ1-1	CASSLVQGENTEAFF	TGCGCCAGCAGCTTGGTACAGGGGGAGAACACTGAAGCTTTCTTT
-	TRBV5-1	-	TRBJ2-7	CASSLEGQWGSEQYF	TGCGCCAGCAGCTTGGAAGGACAGTGGGGGAGCGAGCAGTACTTC
few	TRBV18	TRBD1	TRBJ1-2	CASSVDRTGRANTF	TGTGCCAGCTCAGTCGATCGGACAGGGCGCGCGAACACCTTC
-	TRBV20-1	TRBD2	TRBJ2-3	CSARFRGGPPDTQYF	TGCAGTGCTAGATTCCGCGGGGGGCCCCCAGATACGCAGTATTTT
many	TRBV20-1	-	TRBJ1-2	CSAVGPHYGYTF	TGCAGTGCGGTCGGACCGCACTATGGCTACACCTTC
-	TRBV18	TRBD1	TRBJ2-7	CASSRKTGVYEQYF	TGTGCCAGCTCACGAAAGACAGGGGTGTACGAGCAGTACTTC
-	TRBV19	TRBD1	TRBJ2-7	CASSISRDSNYEQYF	TGTGCCAGTAGTATCTCCCGGGACAGCAATTACGAGCAGTACTTC
-	TRBV6-1	-	TRBJ1-5	CASTRTENSNQPQHF	TGTGCCAGCACCCGGACGGAGAATAGCAATCAGCCCCAGCATTTT
-	TRBV7-2	-	TRBJ2-3	CASSLEFWGRTDTQYF	TGTGCCAGCAGCTTAGAGTTTTGGGGGAGGACAGATACGCAGTATTTT
few	TRBV30	-	TRBJ2-2	CAWSQGGDTGELFF	TGTGCCTGGTCCCAGGGCGGGGACACCGGGGAGCTGTTTTTT
few	TRBV4-2	TRBD2	TRBJ2-1	CASSQDSGGGRNEQFF	TGTGCCAGCAGCCAAGATTCGGGGGGGGGCCGCAATGAGCAGTTCTTC
-	TRBV6-2/TRBV6-3	TRBD1	TRBJ1-5	CASRAGGLEPQHF	TGTGCCAGCAGAGCAGGGGGCTTGGAGCCCCAGCATTTT
few	TRBV6-5	TRBD1	TRBJ2-7	CASSTGGYQQYF	TGTGCCAGCAGTACAGGGGGCTATCAGCAGTACTTC
-	TRBV6-5	-	TRBJ2-7	CASSYARRSSYEQYF	TGTGCCAGCAGTTACGCCCGGCGAAGCTCCTACGAGCAGTACTTC
-	TRBV7-3	-	TRBJ2-2	CASSLLEGELFF	TGTGCCAGCAGCCTCTTGGAGGGGGAGCTGTTTTTT
-	TRBV12-3/TRBV12-4	TRBD2	TRBJ2-7	CASSSSGGTPYEQYF	TGTGCCAGCAGTTCTAGCGGGGGGACTCCCTACGAGCAGTACTTC
many	TRBV28	TRBD1	TRBJ2-1	CASSLLDRGSEQFF	TGTGCCAGCAGTTTATTGGACAGGGGAAGTGAGCAGTTCTTC
-	TRBV7-2	-	TRBJ2-1	CASSSRGTYNEQFF	TGTGCCAGCAGCTCCCGGGGGACCTACAATGAGCAGTTCTTC
once	TRBV5-1	-	TRBJ2-1	CASSLVPGGGNELFF	TGCGCCAGCAGCTTGGTTCCAGGGGGAGGAAATGAGCTGTTCTTC
few	TRBV29-1	TRBD2	TRBJ2-1	CSVDGREGSYNEQFF	TGCAGCGTTGACGGGCGGGAGGGCTCCTACAATGAGCAGTTCTTC
few	TRBV6-6	-	TRBJ2-5	CATRDYETQYF	TGTGCCACCAGGGATTACGAGACCCAGTACTTC
many	TRBV6-2/TRBV6-3	-	TRBJ1-6	CASSYQGNATPLHF	TGTGCCAGCAGTTACCAAGGAAATGCGACACCCCTCCACTTT
-	TRBV4-2	-	TRBJ2-2	CASSQSLSSTGELFF	TGTGCCAGCAGCCAATCTCTATCGTCGACCGGGGAGCTGTTTTTT
few	TRBV2	TRBD2	TRBJ2-1	CASSKGGRLAGAGSYNEQFF	TGTGCCAGCAGTAAGGGGGGGCGCCTAGCGGGAGCGGGGTCCTACAATGAGCAGTTCTTC
few	TRBV18	TRBD1	TRBJ2-4	CASSPSTGKNIQYF	TGTGCCAGCTCACCTTCGACAGGGAAAAACATTCAGTACTTC
-	TRBV7-8	-	TRBJ2-7	CASRPWVGTYEQYF	TGTGCCAGCAGGCCCTGGGTAGGAACTTACGAGCAGTACTTC